The 28 T cell receptor beta chains presented below share a single source sample, sequenced in a study of blood T cell repertoires in COVID-19. Clones were sequenced by immunoSEQ multiplex PCR, and TCRdb holds only the in-frame ones, with some missing. The table lists tens of thousands of clones, about 79% of them singletons. The sample taken for sequencing was peripheral blood. The source of these receptors is a woman aged 60 to 75 with acute or convalescent COVID-19.

The chain is built from TRBV2 and TRBJ2-2; 10 positions agree with TRBD2. The CDR3 is made up of 14 amino acids. CDR1 is SNHLY, CDR2 FYNNEI, per germline. V shed 4 bases, J shed 6 bases, and the junction held 2 bases outside the gene matches. The CDR3 nucleotides read TGTGCCAGCAGTGGAGCGGGAGGGCCCGGGGAGCTGTTTTTT. Its translation: CASSGAGGPGELFF.

The chain carries TRBV20-1 and TRBJ1-6; maybe TRBD1 (5 bases). Per germline, CDR1 DFQATT and CDR2 SNEGSKA (reference sequence). The CDR3 extends over 11 amino acids. V gave up 2 bases and J gave up 14 bases, with 10 bases separating them. CDR3 protein: CSARNGGALHF. The CDR3 coding sequence is TGCAGTGCTAGAAACGGGGGAGCCCTCCACTTT.

The chain is built from TRBV29-1 and TRBJ2-7; possible D gene TRBD2, 5 bases. The germline V gene has CDR1 SQVTM and CDR2 ANQGSEA. Trimming left V 6 bases short and J 4 bases short, with 13 bases between. The CDR3 has 12 residues. The CDR3 DNA sequence: TGCAGCGTCCTAATAGGAGGTTACGAGCAGTACTTC. Translating it yields CSVLIGGYEQYF.

The chain carries TRBV10-2 and TRBJ2-1; 15 bases align to TRBD2. Unmatched junction bases numbered 23, after V lost 5 bases and J lost 9 bases. This CDR3 comprises 21 residues. In germline, CDR1 is WSHSY, CDR2 SAAADI. CDR3 protein: CASSFIQRTSGRARRSSEQFF. The CDR3 DNA reads as TGCGCCAGCAGTTTCATCCAGCGGACTAGCGGGAGGGCCCGCCGTAGTAGTGAGCAGTTCTTC.

A single count supports this clone. The chain links TRBV7-2 to TRBJ2-7; TRBD1 might be the D (5 bases). The CDR3 consists of 16 residues. Germline CDR1 SGHTA, CDR2 FQGNSA. The germline V and J ends were trimmed by 5 bases and 4 bases, with 21 bases remaining between them. The CDR3, as DNA: TGTGCCAGCAGCCTACGACAGAGCCATGCTCTTTACGAGCAGTACTTC. Its translation: CASSLRQSHALYEQYF.

The count of this clone is one. This chain joins TRBV11-2 and TRBJ1-1; TRBD1 matches at 8 bases. Per germline, CDR1 SGHAT and CDR2 FQNNGV. J was trimmed by 9 bases and V by 4 bases; bases with no gene match: 4. The CDR3 covers 12 residues. The CDR3 DNA reads as TGTGCCAGCAGCTCGGACAGGGTTCAAGCTTTCTTT. It encodes CASSSDRVQAFF.

This sequence joins TRBV28 and TRBJ2-5, with TRBD1 matching over 10 bases. This CDR3 region has 15 residues. V was pared by 5 bases and J by 3 bases, with 6 bases of the junction left unmatched. In germline, CDR1 is MDHEN, CDR2 SYDVKM. The CDR3 spells CASSRQGAREETQYF. DNA of the CDR3: TGTGCCAGCAGTAGACAGGGGGCGCGGGAAGAGACCCAGTACTTC.

This clone showed up just a few times. This chain links TRBV14 with TRBJ1-6; a possible D gene is TRBD1 (5 bases). Trimming removed 0 bases from V and 9 bases from J, with 15 bases in between. From germline, CDR1 is SGHDN and CDR2 FVKESK. The CDR3 is 16 residues long. CDR3 bases: TGTGCCAGCAGCCAAGATGCAGGGACTCGCATTTCACCCCTCCACTTT. Its translation is CASSQDAGTRISPLHF.

J is TRBJ2-5 and V is TRBV5-1; possible D gene TRBD1, 5 bases. Germline CDR1 is SGHRS and CDR2 is YFSETQ. There are 13 residues in the CDR3. Trimming shortened V by 7 bases and J by 4 bases, and 14 bases separated the two germline ends. This CDR3 is CASGDQGTETQYF. The DNA of the CDR3 is TGCGCCAGCGGAGACCAGGGCACAGAGACCCAGTACTTC.

The V call is TRBV18, the J call TRBJ1-4; D unclear. Trimming shortened V by 3 bases and J by 4 bases, and 12 bases separated the two germline ends. This CDR3 is built from 15 residues. The germline CDR1 and CDR2 sequences are KGHSH and LQKENI. The CDR3 loop reads CASSPPSGGNEKLFF. For the CDR3, the DNA is TGTGCCAGCTCACCCCCCAGCGGAGGTAATGAAAAACTGTTTTTT.

The chain combines TRBV2 with TRBJ1-6; no reliable D call. CDR3 size: 14 residues. Germline CDR1 reads SNHLY; CDR2 reads FYNNEI. Trimming removed 3 bases at V and 7 bases at J, with 10 bases between. DNA of the CDR3: TGTGCCAGCAGTGAGGGGAGGACCAATTCACCCCTCCACTTT. Protein sequence: CASSEGRTNSPLHF.

As DNA, the CDR3 is TGTGCCAGTAGCCCCCCAGGGCAGGGGAGGAACACTGAAGCTTTCTTT. It codes for CASSPPGQGRNTEAFF. This chain links TRBV19 with TRBJ1-1, with D perhaps matching TRBD1 (6 bases). There are 16 residues in the CDR3. The V end lost 6 bases, the J end lost 1 base, and 18 bases lay between the germline ends. Germline V gene data show CDR1 as LNHDA and CDR2 as SQIVND (reference sequence).

The chain carries TRBV2 and TRBJ2-3; 8 nucleotides agree with TRBD1. Germline CDR1 and CDR2: SNHLY and FYNNEI. CDR3 length equals 15 residues. Trimming removed 6 bases from V and 1 base from J; junction bases left unmatched: 6. The CDR3 sequence: CASRKTGAGTDTQYF. In DNA form, the CDR3 reads TGTGCCAGCAGAAAGACAGGGGCGGGCACAGATACGCAGTATTTT.

This clone was found once. The rearrangement uses TRBV6-1 and TRBJ1-2; D not resolved. The CDR3 consists of 15 residues. V was shortened by 0 bases and J by 0 bases, with 8 bases between the two germline ends. CDR1 is MNHNS, CDR2 SASEGT, per germline. In DNA form, the CDR3 reads TGTGCCAGCAGTGAAGCCCAGGCAGCTAACTATGGCTACACCTTC. Protein sequence: CASSEAQAANYGYTF.

The chain uses TRBV5-6 and TRBJ2-2; possible D gene TRBD2, 7 bases. The CDR3 runs to 16 residues. V lost 2 bases and J 7 bases, leaving 18 bases between the germline ends. CDR1 and CDR2 from the germline V gene are SGHDT and YYEEEE. The CDR3 DNA reads as TGTGCCAGCAGCTTATCTGCGGGGGCACCGGTCGGGGAGCTGTTTTTT. Protein: CASSLSAGAPVGELFF.

The genes are TRBV27 and TRBJ2-1, with TRBD2 identical over 8 bases. The ends lost 9 bases at V and 8 bases at J; junction bases unmatched: 15. Germline CDR1 MNHEY, CDR2 SMNVEV (reference sequence). The CDR3 covers 15 residues. The CDR3 spells CARHSPSGLVDEQFF. The DNA for the CDR3 is TGTGCCAGGCACTCCCCTAGCGGGTTAGTCGATGAGCAGTTCTTC.

The V call is TRBV14, the J call TRBJ1-2, with D unresolved. The CDR3 has 15 residues. V was shortened by 0 bases and J by 4 bases, with 12 bases between the two germline ends. Germline-derived CDR1 and CDR2 are SGHDN and FVKESK. The CDR3 is CASSQDPGALYGYTF. Written as DNA, the CDR3 is TGTGCCAGCAGCCAAGATCCGGGAGCGCTCTATGGCTACACCTTC.

V usage is TRBV15 and J usage is TRBJ2-1, with a possible D match to TRBD1 (5 bases). The germline gives CDR1 LNHNV, CDR2 YYDKDF (reference sequence). CDR3 length equals 13 residues. V lost 0 bases to trimming and J lost 15 bases, with 15 bases between them. This chain's CDR3 is CATSRDNRAGWFF. CDR3 sequence (DNA): TGTGCCACCAGCAGAGATAATAGGGCAGGGTGGTTCTTC.

The V gene is TRBV11-2, the J gene TRBJ2-5; 14 positions agree with TRBD2. CDR3 length: 18 amino acids. The germline CDR1 and CDR2 sequences are SGHAT and FQNNGV. V lost 1 base and J lost 1; bases outside the gene matches: 5. The CDR3 nucleotides read TGTGCCAGCAGCTTAGGACTAGCGGGGGGGCTGGGCCAAGAGACCCAGTACTTC. Translated: CASSLGLAGGLGQETQYF.

The CDR3 DNA reads TGTGCCAGCAGCAGCACTAGCGGGAGGTTACAAGTCCGCTCCTACGAGCAGTACTTC. Amino acid sequence: CASSSTSGRLQVRSYEQYF. The gene calls are TRBV21-1 and TRBJ2-7; the table assigns TRBD2, which was not confirmed against the DNA. TRBV21-1 is deemed a pseudogene. The CDR3 spans 19 residues.

The chain links TRBV2 to TRBJ1-1; 8 bases align to TRBD1. Germline CDR1 SNHLY, CDR2 FYNNEI. V gave up 6 bases and J gave up 4 bases; unmatched junction bases: 7. This CDR3 region has 14 residues. This CDR3 is CASRGDRRSTEAFF. Written as DNA, the CDR3 is TGTGCCAGCAGGGGGGACAGGAGATCCACTGAAGCTTTCTTT.

The chain carries TRBV18 and TRBJ1-2, with unresolved D. Germline V gene lookup returns CDR1 KGHSH and CDR2 LQKENI. The CDR3 extends over 17 amino acids. The V gene lost 4 bases and the J gene lost 0 bases, with 18 bases spanning the gap. The CDR3 DNA reads as TGTGCCAGCTCACGATATCGTGACAAGCAAACTAACTATGGCTACACCTTC. This encodes CASSRYRDKQTNYGYTF.

V usage is TRBV7-6 and J usage is TRBJ2-7, with TRBD2 identical over 9 bases. This CDR3 spans 14 amino acids. CDR1 is SGHVS and CDR2 is FNYEAQ in the germline V gene. The V gene end was trimmed by 1 base and the J gene end by 5 bases; junction bases not matched to a gene: 3. This chain's CDR3 is CASSLERGADEQYF. In DNA, the CDR3 is TGTGCCAGCAGCTTAGAGCGGGGGGCGGACGAGCAGTACTTC. The full variable domain, in which reference TRBV7-6 and TRBJ2-7 provide the parts outside the CDR3, is GAGVSQSPRYKVTKRGQDVALRCDPISGHVSLYWYRQALGQGPEFLTYFNYEAQQDKSGLPNDRFSAERPEGSISTLTIQRTEQRDSAMYRCASSLERGADEQYFGPGTRLTVT.

The genes are TRBV5-4 and TRBJ1-4, with 7 bases fitting TRBD1. Germline CDR1 reads SGHNT; CDR2 reads YYREEE (reference sequence). This CDR3 spans 14 amino acids. J was trimmed by 5 bases and V by 0 bases; bases with no gene match: 1. CDR3 bases: TGTGCCAGCAGCTTGGGCAGGGGGAATGAAAAACTGTTTTTT. It encodes CASSLGRGNEKLFF.

V usage is TRBV6-5 and J usage is TRBJ1-6, with TRBD1 matching 7 bases. V lost 6 bases to trimming and J lost 6 bases; unmatched junction nucleotides: 5. The CDR3 consists of 14 residues. From germline, CDR1 is MNHEY and CDR2 SVGAGI. The CDR3 is CASSRQGSNSPLHF. The CDR3 bases are TGTGCCAGCAGCCGACAGGGTAGTAATTCACCCCTCCACTTT.

J is TRBJ1-1 and V is TRBV6-6, with 8 bases identical to TRBD1. There are 17 residues in the CDR3. The junction had 16 bases not matched to a gene; V was cut back by 5 bases and J by 5 bases. The germline V gene has CDR1 MNHNY and CDR2 SVGAGI (reference sequence). CDR3 in amino acids: CASSRRRTTGAGTEAFF. CDR3 sequence (DNA): TGTGCCAGCAGTCGAAGAAGGACGACAGGGGCTGGGACTGAAGCTTTCTTT.

V is TRBV7-6 and J is TRBJ2-2; D is perhaps TRBD2 (5 bases). Germline CDR1 reads SGHVS; CDR2 reads FNYEAQ. The CDR3 length is 15 residues. Trimming cost V 5 bases and J 1 base, with 11 bases left between them. CDR3 amino acids: CASSGSFGNTGELFF. The CDR3 DNA follows: TGTGCCAGCAGCGGGAGCTTCGGGAACACCGGGGAGCTGTTTTTT.

This clone was detected a few times. The chain joins TRBV15 to TRBJ1-4; D not certain. The CDR3 runs to 16 residues. V was trimmed by 0 bases and J by 8 bases, leaving 16 bases between them. Germline-derived CDR1 and CDR2 are LNHNV and YYDKDF (reference sequence). The CDR3 loop is CATSRDRVRPGEKLFF. CDR3 nucleotide sequence: TGTGCCACCAGCAGAGATCGAGTCCGCCCCGGGGAAAAACTGTTTTTT.